The T cell receptor (beta chain) described here comes from a study of T cell responses to AZD1222 COVID-19 vaccine. Study findings and constraints: Breadth and depth of Spike-specific TCRs rose after two AZD1222 doses. Across the whole spike, CD4 TCRs peaked at regions 160-218 and 743-854. White British donors predominated, females outnumbered males, and clonal diversity was possibly underestimated. Reportedly, nearly half the spike-specific TCRs target unmutated variant regions.

As concerns this clone: Its antigen is currently unknown.

TCRdb keeps only in-frame clones here, not all; method: immunoSEQ multiplex PCR. The table records tens of thousands of clones, approximately 80% of them present only once. This specimen was peripheral blood, taken on day 0 of AZD1222 vaccination. The receptor's source is an adult in good health.

The chain's CDR3 is CATSSNRGLNYGYTF. In DNA form, the CDR3 reads TGTGCCACCAGCAGTAACAGGGGACTTAACTATGGCTACACCTTC. The chain uses TRBV15 and TRBJ1-2; TRBD1 matches at 7 bases. With 3 bases clipped from V and 1 base from J, the junction kept 5 bases outside the gene matches. Germline CDR1 is LNHNV and CDR2 is YYDKDF (reference sequence). The CDR3 sequence is 15 residues long.